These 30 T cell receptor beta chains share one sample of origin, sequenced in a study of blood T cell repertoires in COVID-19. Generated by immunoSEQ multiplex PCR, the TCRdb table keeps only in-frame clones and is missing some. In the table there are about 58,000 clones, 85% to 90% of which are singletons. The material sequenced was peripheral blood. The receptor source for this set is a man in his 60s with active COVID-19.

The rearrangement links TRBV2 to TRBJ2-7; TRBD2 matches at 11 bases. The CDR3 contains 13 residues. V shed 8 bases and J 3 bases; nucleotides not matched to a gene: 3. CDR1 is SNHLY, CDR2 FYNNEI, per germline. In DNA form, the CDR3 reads TGTGCCAGCGGGACTAGCGGAGTCTACGAGCAGTACTTC. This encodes CASGTSGVYEQYF. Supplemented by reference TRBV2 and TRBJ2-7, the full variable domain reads EPEVTQTPSHQVTQMGQEVILRCVPISNHLYFYWYRQILGQKVEFLVSFYNNEISEKSEIFDDQFSVERPDGSNFTLKIRSTKLEDSAMYFCASGTSGVYEQYFGPGTRLTVT.

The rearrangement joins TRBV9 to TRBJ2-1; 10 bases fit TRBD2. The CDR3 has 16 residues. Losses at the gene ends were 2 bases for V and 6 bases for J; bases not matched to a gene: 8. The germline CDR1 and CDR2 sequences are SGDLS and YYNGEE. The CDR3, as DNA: TGTGCCAGCAGCGTTCCGGGACTAGCGAATATCAATGAGCAGTTCTTC. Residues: CASSVPGLANINEQFF.

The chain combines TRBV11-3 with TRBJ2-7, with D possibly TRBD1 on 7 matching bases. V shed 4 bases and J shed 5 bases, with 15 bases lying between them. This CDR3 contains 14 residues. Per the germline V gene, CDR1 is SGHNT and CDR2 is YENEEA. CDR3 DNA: TGTGCCAGCAGCTCGGGACAGACTAGGGACGAGCAGTACTTC. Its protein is CASSSGQTRDEQYF.

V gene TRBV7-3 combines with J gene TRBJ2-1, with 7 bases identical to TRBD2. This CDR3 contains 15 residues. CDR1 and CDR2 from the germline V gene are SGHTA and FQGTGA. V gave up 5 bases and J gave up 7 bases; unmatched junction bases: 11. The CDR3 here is CASSIGPWEGNEQFF. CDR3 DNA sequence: TGTGCCAGCAGCATCGGGCCGTGGGAGGGTAATGAGCAGTTCTTC.

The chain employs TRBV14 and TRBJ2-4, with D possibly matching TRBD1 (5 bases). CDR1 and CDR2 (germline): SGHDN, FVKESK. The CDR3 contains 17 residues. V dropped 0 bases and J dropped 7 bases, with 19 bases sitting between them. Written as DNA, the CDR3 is TGTGCCAGCAGCCAAGATCCTCGTTGCAGGGTACGGAACATTCAGTACTTC. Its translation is CASSQDPRCRVRNIQYF.

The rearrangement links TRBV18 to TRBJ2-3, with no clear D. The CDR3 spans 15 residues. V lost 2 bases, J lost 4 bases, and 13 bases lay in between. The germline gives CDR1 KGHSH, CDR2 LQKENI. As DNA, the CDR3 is TGTGCCAGCTCACCAAGAGCATATTCGGCAGATACGCAGTATTTT. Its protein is CASSPRAYSADTQYF.

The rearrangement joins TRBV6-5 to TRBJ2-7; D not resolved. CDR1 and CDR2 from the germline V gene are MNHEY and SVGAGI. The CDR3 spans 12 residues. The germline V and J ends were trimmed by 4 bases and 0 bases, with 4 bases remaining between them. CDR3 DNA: TGTGCCAGCAGTTTGAGCTCCTACGAGCAGTACTTC. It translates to CASSLSSYEQYF.

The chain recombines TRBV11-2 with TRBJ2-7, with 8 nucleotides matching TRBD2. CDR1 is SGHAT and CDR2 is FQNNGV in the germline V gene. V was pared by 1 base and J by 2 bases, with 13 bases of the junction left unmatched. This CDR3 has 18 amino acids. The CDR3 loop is CASSLVSFVTSVPYEQYF. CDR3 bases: TGTGCCAGCAGCTTAGTTTCTTTTGTGACTAGCGTCCCCTACGAGCAGTACTTC.

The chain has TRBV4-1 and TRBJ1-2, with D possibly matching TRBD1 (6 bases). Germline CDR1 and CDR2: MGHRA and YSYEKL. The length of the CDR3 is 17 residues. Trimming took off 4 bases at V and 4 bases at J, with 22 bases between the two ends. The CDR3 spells CASSRDETRQAPYGYTF. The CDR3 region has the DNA TGCGCCAGCAGCCGAGATGAAACTAGACAGGCCCCCTATGGCTACACCTTC.

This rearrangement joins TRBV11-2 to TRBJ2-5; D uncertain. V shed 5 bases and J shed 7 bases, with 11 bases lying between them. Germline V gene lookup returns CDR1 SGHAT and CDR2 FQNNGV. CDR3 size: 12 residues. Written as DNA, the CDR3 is TGTGCCAGCAGCCCCCTCAGGTGGACCCAGTACTTC. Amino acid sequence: CASSPLRWTQYF. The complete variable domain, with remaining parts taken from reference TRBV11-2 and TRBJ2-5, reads EAGVAQSPRYKIIEKRQSVAFWCNPISGHATLYWYQQILGQGPKLLIQFQNNGVVDDSQLPKDRFSAERLKGVDSTLKIQPAKLEDSAVYLCASSPLRWTQYFGPGTRLLVL.

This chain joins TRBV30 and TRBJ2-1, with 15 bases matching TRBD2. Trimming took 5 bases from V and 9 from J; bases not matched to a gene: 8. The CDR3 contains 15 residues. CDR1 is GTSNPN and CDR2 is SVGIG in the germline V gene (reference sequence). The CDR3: CAWGGTSGRFGEQFF. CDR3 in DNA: TGTGCCTGGGGGGGGACTAGCGGGAGGTTTGGTGAGCAGTTCTTC.

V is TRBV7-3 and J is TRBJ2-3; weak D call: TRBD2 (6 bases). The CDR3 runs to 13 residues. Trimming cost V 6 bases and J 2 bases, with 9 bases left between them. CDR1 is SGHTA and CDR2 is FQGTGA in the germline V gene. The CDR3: CASSRGSTDTQYF. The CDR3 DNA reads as TGTGCCAGCAGTCGGGGGTCCACAGATACGCAGTATTTT.

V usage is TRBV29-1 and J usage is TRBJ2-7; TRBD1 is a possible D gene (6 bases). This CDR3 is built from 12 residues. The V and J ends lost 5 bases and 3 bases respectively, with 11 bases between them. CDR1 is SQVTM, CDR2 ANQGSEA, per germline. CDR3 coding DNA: TGCAGCGTTATACGCAGGGGCTACGAGCAGTACTTC. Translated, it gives CSVIRRGYEQYF.

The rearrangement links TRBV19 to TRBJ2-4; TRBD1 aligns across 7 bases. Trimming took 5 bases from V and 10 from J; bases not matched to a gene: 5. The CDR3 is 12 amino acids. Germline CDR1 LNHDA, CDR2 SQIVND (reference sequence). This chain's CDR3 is CASSGRDRIQYF. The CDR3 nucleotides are TGTGCCAGTAGTGGCCGGGACAGAATTCAGTACTTC.

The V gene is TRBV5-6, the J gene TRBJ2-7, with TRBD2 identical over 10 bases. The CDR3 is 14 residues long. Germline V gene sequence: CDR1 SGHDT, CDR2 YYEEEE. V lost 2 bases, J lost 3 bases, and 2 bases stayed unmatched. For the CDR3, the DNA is TGTGCCAGCAGCTTTGCTAGCGGGAGCTACGAGCAGTACTTC. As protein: CASSFASGSYEQYF.

CDR3 protein: CASSFGEQFF. The DNA for the CDR3 is TGTGCCAGCAGTTTTGGCGAGCAGTTCTTC. The V call is TRBV28, the J call TRBJ2-1; D is uncertain. Germline assignment: CDR1 MDHEN and CDR2 SYDVKM. Trimming took 3 bases from V and 10 from J, leaving 4 bases between them. The CDR3 has 10 amino acids. Based on the CDR3 plus reference TRBV28 and TRBJ2-1, the full variable domain is DVKVTQSSRYLVKRTGEKVFLECVQDMDHENMFWYRQDPGLGLRLIYFSYDVKMKEKGDIPEGYSVSREKKERFSLILESASTNQTSMYLCASSFGEQFFGPGTRLTVL.

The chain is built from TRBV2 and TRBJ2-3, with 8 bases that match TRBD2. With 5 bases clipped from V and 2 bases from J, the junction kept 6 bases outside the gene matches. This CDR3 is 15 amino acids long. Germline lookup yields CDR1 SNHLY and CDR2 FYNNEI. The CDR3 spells CASSRAGEHTDTQYF. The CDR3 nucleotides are TGTGCCAGCAGTCGAGCGGGGGAACACACAGATACGCAGTATTTT.

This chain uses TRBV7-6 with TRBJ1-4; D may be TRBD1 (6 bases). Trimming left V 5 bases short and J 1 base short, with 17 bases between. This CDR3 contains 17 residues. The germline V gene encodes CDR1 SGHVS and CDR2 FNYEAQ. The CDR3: CASSQRPRGRTNEKLFF. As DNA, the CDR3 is TGTGCCAGCAGCCAGAGGCCCAGGGGTAGAACTAATGAAAAACTGTTTTTT.

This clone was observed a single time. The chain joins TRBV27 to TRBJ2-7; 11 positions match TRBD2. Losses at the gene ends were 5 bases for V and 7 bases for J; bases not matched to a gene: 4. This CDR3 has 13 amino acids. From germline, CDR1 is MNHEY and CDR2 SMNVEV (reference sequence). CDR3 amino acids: CASSRLAGWEQYF. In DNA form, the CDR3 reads TGTGCCAGCAGTCGACTAGCGGGGTGGGAGCAGTACTTC.

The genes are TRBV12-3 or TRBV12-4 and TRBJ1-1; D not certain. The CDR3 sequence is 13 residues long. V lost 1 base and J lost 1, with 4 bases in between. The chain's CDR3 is CASSLGENTEAFF. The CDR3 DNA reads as TGTGCCAGCAGTTTAGGAGAGAACACTGAAGCTTTCTTT.

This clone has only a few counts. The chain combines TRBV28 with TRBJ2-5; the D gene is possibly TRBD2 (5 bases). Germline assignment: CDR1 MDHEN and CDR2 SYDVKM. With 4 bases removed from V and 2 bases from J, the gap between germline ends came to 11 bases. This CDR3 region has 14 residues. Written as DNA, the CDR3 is TGTGCCAGCAGTTCCCCCGGGATTCAAGAGACCCAGTACTTC. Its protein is CASSSPGIQETQYF. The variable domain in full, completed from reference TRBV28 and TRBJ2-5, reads DVKVTQSSRYLVKRTGEKVFLECVQDMDHENMFWYRQDPGLGLRLIYFSYDVKMKEKGDIPEGYSVSREKKERFSLILESASTNQTSMYLCASSSPGIQETQYFGPGTRLLVL.

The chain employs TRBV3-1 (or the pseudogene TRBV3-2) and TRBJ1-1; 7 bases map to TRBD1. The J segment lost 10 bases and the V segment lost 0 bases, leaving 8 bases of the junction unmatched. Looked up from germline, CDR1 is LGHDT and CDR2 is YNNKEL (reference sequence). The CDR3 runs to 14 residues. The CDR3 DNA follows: TGTGCCAGCAGCCAAGATGTTAGGGGACAGCGAGCTTTCTTT. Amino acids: CASSQDVRGQRAFF.

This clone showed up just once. The CDR3 coding sequence is TGTGCCAGCTCGACAGCGTCATATATCACCGGGGAGCTGTTTTTT. Translating it yields CASSTASYITGELFF. The J gene is TRBJ2-2, the V gene TRBV9; a possible D gene is TRBD1 (5 bases). The CDR3 spans 15 residues. Trimming stripped 7 bases from V and 4 bases from J, with 17 bases between. From germline, CDR1 is SGDLS and CDR2 YYNGEE.

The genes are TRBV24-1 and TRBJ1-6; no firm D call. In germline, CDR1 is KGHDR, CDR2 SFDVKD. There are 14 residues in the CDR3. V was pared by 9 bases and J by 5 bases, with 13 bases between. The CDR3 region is CATSQSMNNSPLHF. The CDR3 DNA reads TGTGCCACCTCCCAGTCCATGAATAATTCACCCCTCCACTTT.

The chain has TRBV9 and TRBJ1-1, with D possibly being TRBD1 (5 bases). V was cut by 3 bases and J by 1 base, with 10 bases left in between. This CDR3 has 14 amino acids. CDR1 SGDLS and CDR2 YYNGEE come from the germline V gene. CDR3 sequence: CASSAGGGNTEAFF. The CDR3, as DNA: TGTGCCAGCAGCGCTGGGGGGGGGAACACTGAAGCTTTCTTT.

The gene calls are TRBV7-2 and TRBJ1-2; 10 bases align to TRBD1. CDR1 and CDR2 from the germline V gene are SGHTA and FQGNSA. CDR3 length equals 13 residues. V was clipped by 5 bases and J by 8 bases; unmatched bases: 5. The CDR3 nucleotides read TGTGCCAGCAGCCCGGGACAGGGGATAGGCTACACCTTC. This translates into CASSPGQGIGYTF.

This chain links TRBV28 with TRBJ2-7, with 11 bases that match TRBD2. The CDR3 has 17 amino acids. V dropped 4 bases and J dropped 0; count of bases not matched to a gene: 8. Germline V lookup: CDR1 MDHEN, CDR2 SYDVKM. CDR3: CASSSSYSGRDSYEQYF. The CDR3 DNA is TGTGCCAGCAGTTCCAGTTATAGCGGGAGGGACTCCTACGAGCAGTACTTC.

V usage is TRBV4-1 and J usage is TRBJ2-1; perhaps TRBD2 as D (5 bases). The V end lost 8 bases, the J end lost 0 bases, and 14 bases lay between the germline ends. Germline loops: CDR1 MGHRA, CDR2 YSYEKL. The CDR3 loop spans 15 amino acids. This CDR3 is CASGKAASSYNEQFF. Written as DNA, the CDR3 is TGCGCCAGCGGAAAAGCGGCCAGCTCCTACAATGAGCAGTTCTTC.

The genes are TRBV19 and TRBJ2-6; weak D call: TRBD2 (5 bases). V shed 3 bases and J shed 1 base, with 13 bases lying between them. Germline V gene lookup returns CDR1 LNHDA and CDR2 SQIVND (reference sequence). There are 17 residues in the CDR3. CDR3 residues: CASSISSRGSGANVLTF. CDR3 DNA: TGTGCCAGTAGTATCTCCTCGCGAGGGTCTGGGGCCAACGTCCTGACTTTC.

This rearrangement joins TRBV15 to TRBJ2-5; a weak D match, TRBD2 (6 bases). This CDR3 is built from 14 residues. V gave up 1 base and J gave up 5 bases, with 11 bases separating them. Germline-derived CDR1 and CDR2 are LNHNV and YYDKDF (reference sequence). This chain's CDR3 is CATSRGLGGETQYF. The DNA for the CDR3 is TGTGCCACCAGCAGAGGGCTAGGAGGGGAGACCCAGTACTTC.